Below are 29 T cell receptor beta chains sequenced from a single sample in a study of T cell repertoires in cytomegalovirus infection (dated by TCRdb to the late 2010s). For sequencing, an Illumina HiSeq 1500 was employed. In TCRdb, the public reads were trimmed at Q25 with fastp and aligned with MiXCR, with productive beta chains retained. Records with the same CDR3 protein are collapsed into one entry carrying the most frequent genes and DNA. Recorded for this sample are under 350,000 distinct CDR3 sequences; more than 8% of them occurred a single time. 4.3% of the sample rests with the top ten. Input material: PBMCs. These receptor sequences come from a human donor in good health (CMV status not recorded). Some clones in this sample may be carry-over from other donors' samples.

This clonotype appeared many times. J is TRBJ2-7 and V is TRBV7-2; D is ambiguous. The CDR3 covers 11 residues. V dropped 3 bases and J dropped 6 bases, with 6 bases sitting between them. Germline CDR1 is SGHTA and CDR2 is FQGNSA. CDR3 residues: CASSFLSEQYF. For the CDR3, the DNA is TGTGCCAGCAGCTTTTTATCCGAGCAGTACTTC. Variable domain in full (rest from reference TRBV7-2 and TRBJ2-7): GAGVSQSPSNKVTEKGKDVELRCDPISGHTALYWYRQSLGQGLEFLIYFQGNSAPDKSGLPSDRFSAERTGGSVSTLTIQRTQQEDSAVYLCASSFLSEQYFGPGTRLTVT.

This clonotype was counted between two and nine times. The rearrangement links TRBV5-4 to TRBJ2-7; TRBD2 agrees at 7 bases. V shed 3 bases and J 0 bases; nucleotides not matched to a gene: 6. This CDR3 region has 15 residues. CDR1 is SGHNT and CDR2 is YYREEE in the germline V gene (reference sequence). The CDR3: CASSSSAGNSYEQYF. Written as DNA, the CDR3 is TGTGCCAGCAGCTCTTCAGCGGGGAACTCCTACGAGCAGTACTTC.

At least ten counts were recorded for this clonotype. The rearrangement uses TRBV11-3 and TRBJ1-6, with TRBD1 matching 10 bases. J lost 9 bases, V lost 4 bases, and 6 bases had no gene match. The CDR3 loop spans 15 amino acids. Germline V gene data show CDR1 as SGHNT and CDR2 as YENEEA. The CDR3 DNA is TGTGCCAGCAGCTCCGGGACAGGGGATCGTTCACCCCTCCACTTT. Translation gives CASSSGTGDRSPLHF.

As regards this clonotype: One junction end disagrees with the germline gene, perhaps due to a read error. The J gene is TRBJ2-1, the V gene TRBV10-3; D possibly corresponds to TRBD1 (6 bases). Looked up from germline, CDR1 is ENHRY and CDR2 is SYGVKD. The CDR3 extends over 14 amino acids. The CDR3 loop is CAISERGQDNEQLF. The CDR3 coding sequence is TGTGCCATCAGTGAACGGGGACAAGACAATGAGCAGTTGTTC.

This rearrangement joins TRBV20-1 to TRBJ1-2, with 8 bases fitting TRBD1. Per germline, CDR1 DFQATT and CDR2 SNEGSKA (reference sequence). CDR3 length equals 14 residues. Trimming at V came to 5 bases and at J to 3 bases, leaving 8 bases not matched to a gene. The CDR3 DNA sequence: TGCAGTGCTGAGGACAGGGCGAGCTACTATGGCTACACCTTC. Protein product: CSAEDRASYYGYTF.

In this sample, this clonotype turned up many times. V is TRBV12-3 or TRBV12-4 and J is TRBJ1-5, with TRBD1 matching 8 bases. This CDR3 has 16 residues. Trimming at V came to 6 bases and at J to 2 bases, leaving 9 bases not matched to a gene. CDR3 amino acids: CASSSGPGQGNQPQHF. The CDR3 coding sequence is TGTGCCAGCAGCTCCGGTCCGGGACAGGGCAATCAGCCCCAGCATTTT.

V gene TRBV7-3 combines with J gene TRBJ1-6; D unresolved. The CDR3 length is 14 residues. Per the germline V gene, CDR1 is SGHTA and CDR2 is FQGTGA. V dropped 5 bases and J dropped 2 bases, with 7 bases sitting between them. The chain's CDR3 is CASSRGTYNSPLHF. The CDR3 bases are TGTGCCAGCAGCCGAGGGACCTATAATTCACCCCTCCACTTT.

This clonotype occurred a few times. The chain is built from TRBV15 and TRBJ2-5, with no clear D. This CDR3 is built from 14 residues. Looked up from germline, CDR1 is LNHNV and CDR2 is YYDKDF (reference sequence). The V end was cut by 1 base, the J end by 4 bases, with 10 bases between. The CDR3: CATSRVQDGETQYF. The CDR3 DNA reads as TGTGCCACCAGCAGAGTTCAGGATGGAGAGACCCAGTACTTC.

The CDR3 DNA reads as TGTGCCAGCAGCTTAGAATCTAGCGGGGGCCAAAACACCGGGGAGCTGTTTTTT. Its translation: CASSLESSGGQNTGELFF. The chain combines TRBV7-2 with TRBJ2-2, with 10 bases lining up with TRBD2. Germline-derived CDR1 and CDR2 are SGHTA and FQGNSA. V lost 1 base to trimming and J lost 2 bases; unmatched junction nucleotides: 7. The CDR3 consists of 18 residues.

This clonotype was observed at least ten times. V usage is TRBV7-2 and J usage is TRBJ2-1; D remains unclear. CDR1 and CDR2 from the germline V gene are SGHTA and FQGNSA. The CDR3 has 11 residues. V was pared by 6 bases and J by 8 bases, with 8 bases between. CDR3 DNA: TGTGCCAGCAGGTCTAATTATGAGCAGTTCTTC. This codes for CASRSNYEQFF.

This clonotype appeared a few times. The chain links TRBV6-6 to TRBJ2-3; D is perhaps TRBD2 (6 bases). Germline V gene data show CDR1 as MNHNY and CDR2 as SVGAGI (reference sequence). This CDR3 has 15 residues. V was clipped by 5 bases and J by 0 bases, with 12 bases between them. In nucleotides, the CDR3 is TGTGCCAGCAGTCTCGGGAGAGCTAGCACAGATACGCAGTATTTT. Residues: CASSLGRASTDTQYF.

This clonotype was seen ten or more times. V is TRBV7-3 and J is TRBJ2-3; tentatively, D is TRBD1 or TRBD2 (6 bases each). Germline V lookup: CDR1 SGHTA, CDR2 FQGTGA. Trimming pared 0 bases from V and 2 bases from J, leaving 9 bases between. The CDR3 is made up of 15 amino acids. The CDR3, as DNA: TGTGCCAGCAGCTTAACCGGGGGCTTCACAGATACGCAGTATTTT. Translating gives CASSLTGGFTDTQYF.

The V call is TRBV18, the J call TRBJ2-7, with 9 positions matching TRBD1. The CDR3 contains 14 residues. J gave up 3 bases and V 2 bases, and 2 bases lay outside the gene matches. Germline-derived CDR1 and CDR2 are KGHSH and LQKENI. CDR3 bases: TGTGCCAGCTCACCAGTGGACAGGGGCTACGAGCAGTACTTC. It codes for CASSPVDRGYEQYF.

This clonotype was recorded a few times. The J gene is TRBJ2-1, the V gene TRBV6-5, with D uncertain. V was trimmed by 2 bases and J by 5 bases, leaving 13 bases between them. The CDR3 contains 15 residues. The germline V gene has CDR1 MNHEY and CDR2 SVGAGI. The chain's CDR3 is CASSYRSLAHNEQFF. The CDR3, as DNA: TGTGCCAGCAGTTACCGCTCCTTAGCACACAATGAGCAGTTCTTC.

This clonotype was observed at least ten times. The chain combines TRBV7-2 with TRBJ2-2; 7 bases agree with TRBD1. Trimming took 2 bases from V and 5 from J; bases not matched to a gene: 5. CDR3 length: 15 amino acids. Germline V gene lookup returns CDR1 SGHTA and CDR2 FQGNSA. Here the CDR3 DNA reads TGTGCCAGCAGCTTATCGACAGGGCGAACCGGGGAGCTGTTTTTT. This translates into CASSLSTGRTGELFF.

The chain joins TRBV18 to TRBJ2-1; 8 positions agree with TRBD2. The CDR3 contains 17 residues. The ends lost 3 bases at V and 2 bases at J; junction bases unmatched: 9. Germline V gives CDR1 KGHSH, CDR2 LQKENI. The CDR3 loop is CASSPSLAGSTYNEQFF. The CDR3 coding sequence is TGTGCCAGCTCACCTTCCTTAGCGGGGAGCACCTACAATGAGCAGTTCTTC.

The chain combines TRBV12-3 or TRBV12-4 with TRBJ1-1, with 8 bases lining up with TRBD1. The J segment lost 6 bases and the V segment lost 5 bases, leaving 5 bases of the junction unmatched. The CDR3 loop spans 13 amino acids. Here the CDR3 DNA reads TGTGCCAGCAGTCATAACAGGGGGGCTGAAGCTTTCTTT. It specifies CASSHNRGAEAFF.

V and J are TRBV20-1 and TRBJ2-1; 10 bases fit TRBD2. The length of the CDR3 is 13 residues. With 6 bases clipped from V and 4 bases from J, the junction kept 3 bases outside the gene matches. Germline CDR1 reads DFQATT; CDR2 reads SNEGSKA (reference sequence). CDR3 in DNA: TGCAGTGCGGAAGCGGGAGGGTACAATGAGCAGTTCTTC. Protein sequence: CSAEAGGYNEQFF.

This clonotype was found many times. This chain links TRBV7-8 with TRBJ2-1, with D unclear. Germline CDR1 is SGHVS and CDR2 is FQNEAQ. V shed 4 bases and J shed 5 bases, with 12 bases lying between them. This CDR3 contains 14 residues. CDR3 DNA sequence: TGTGCCAGCAGCTCAGAAGTAGCCCACAATGAGCAGTTCTTC. Amino acid sequence: CASSSEVAHNEQFF.

The chain couples TRBV20-1 to TRBJ1-4; D is ambiguous. V lost 3 bases and J lost 4, with 9 bases in between. This CDR3 has 13 residues. The V gene's germline CDR1 is DFQATT and CDR2 SNEGSKA (reference sequence). The CDR3 DNA follows: TGCAGTGCTAGTGAGGGCCGTAATGAAAAACTGTTTTTT. It encodes CSASEGRNEKLFF.

This clonotype was counted between two and nine times. J is TRBJ1-3 and V is TRBV4-1, with a weak D call TRBD1 (6 bases). The CDR3 runs 18 residues. The germline V gene has CDR1 MGHRA and CDR2 YSYEKL. Trimming took off 0 bases at V and 0 bases at J, with 15 bases between the two ends. The CDR3 nucleotides read TGCGCCAGCAGCCAAGAGGGGGGCAGGGGAATCTCTGGAAACACCATATATTTT. Translating it yields CASSQEGGRGISGNTIYF.

This clonotype was observed many times. The chain carries TRBV27 and TRBJ1-1; D not resolved. The CDR3 extends over 14 amino acids. Germline assignment: CDR1 MNHEY and CDR2 SMNVEV (reference sequence). Deletions cut 3 bases from V and 1 base from J, with 9 bases between. In DNA, the CDR3 is TGTGCCAGCAGTTTTCACCGCCCGAACACTGAAGCTTTCTTT. Protein: CASSFHRPNTEAFF.

This clonotype appeared many times. The chain has TRBV2 and TRBJ2-1; TRBD2 aligns across 8 bases. With V trimmed by 5 bases and J by 8 bases, 5 bases remained unmatched. This CDR3 spans 13 amino acids. Germline V gives CDR1 SNHLY, CDR2 FYNNEI. CDR3 DNA sequence: TGTGCCAGCAGTTCCGGGACTAGAGATGAGCAGTTCTTC. Translated, it gives CASSSGTRDEQFF.

The CDR3 loop is CSAPGRGSYEQYF. CDR3 coding DNA: TGCAGTGCCCCCGGCAGGGGCTCCTACGAGCAGTACTTC. The chain carries TRBV20-1 and TRBJ2-7; the D gene is possibly TRBD1 (6 bases). Germline V gives CDR1 DFQATT, CDR2 SNEGSKA (reference sequence). The ends were cut back, 6 bases at V and 0 bases at J, with 12 bases in the middle. The CDR3 contains 13 residues.

This clonotype was seen many times. The gene calls are TRBV6-1 and TRBJ1-5; TRBD1 is a possible D gene (5 bases). This CDR3 contains 17 residues. CDR1 MNHNS and CDR2 SASEGT come from the germline V gene. Trimming took off 0 bases at V and 1 base at J, with 13 bases between the two ends. The CDR3 spells CASSEAVSGASNQPQHF. CDR3 sequence (DNA): TGTGCCAGCAGTGAAGCGGTTTCCGGGGCCAGCAATCAGCCCCAGCATTTT.

The chain links TRBV9 to TRBJ1-1, with D perhaps matching TRBD1 (5 bases). The germline V gene has CDR1 SGDLS and CDR2 YYNGEE. The CDR3 consists of 14 residues. The V gene lost 4 bases and the J gene lost 3 bases, with 13 bases spanning the gap. The CDR3 region is CASSIGTLYTEAFF. Here the CDR3 DNA reads TGTGCCAGCAGCATCGGGACTCTCTACACTGAAGCTTTCTTT.

The chain is built from TRBV27 and TRBJ1-2; TRBD1 matches 7 bases. V lost 6 bases, J lost 7 bases, and 8 bases stayed unmatched. The CDR3 consists of 13 residues. Per the germline V gene, CDR1 is MNHEY and CDR2 is SMNVEV (reference sequence). The DNA for the CDR3 is TGTGCCAGCAGACTCACAGGGGTTGGTGGCTACACCTTC. Translating gives CASRLTGVGGYTF.

This clonotype was counted many times. The chain combines TRBV7-2 with TRBJ2-3, with D possibly being TRBD2 (5 bases). V was shortened by 2 bases and J by 14 bases, with 14 bases between the two germline ends. The CDR3 totals 12 residues. Germline-derived CDR1 and CDR2 are SGHTA and FQGNSA. The CDR3 DNA reads as TGTGCCAGCAGCTTAAGCCGCGCTAGCCTGTATTTT. It yields the protein CASSLSRASLYF.

This clonotype has ten or more counts. The chain combines TRBV7-9 with TRBJ1-5; TRBD1 matches at 7 bases. V shed 5 bases, J shed 0 bases, and the junction held 19 bases outside the gene matches. CDR3 size: 20 residues. The germline V gene has CDR1 SEHNR and CDR2 FQNEAQ (reference sequence). CDR3 protein: CASSADRDRRESTSNQPQHF. The CDR3 DNA reads as TGTGCCAGCAGCGCCGATCGGGACAGAAGGGAGAGTACTAGCAATCAGCCCCAGCATTTT.